This T cell receptor beta chain was identified in a study of spatial heterogeneity in lung cancer. TCRdb independently ran MiXCR on the 5' RACE reads; one entry per CDR3 protein. The sample has around 89,000 distinct CDR3 sequences; more than 10% are singletons. This CDR3 is built from 13 residues. V was pared by 2 bases and J by 6 bases, with 11 bases between. Germline V gene lookup returns CDR1 SGDLS and CDR2 YYNGEE. Time point reported: sample taken at primary tumor resection. Unsorted samples of tumor, nontumor lung or frozen PBMC had their whole RNA sequenced. The J gene is TRBJ1-2, the V gene TRBV9; the D gene is possibly TRBD1 (5 bases). Sample: PBMCs, taken at surgery. This clonotype was sampled from a male donor with early-stage non-small cell lung cancer. The CDR3 sequence: CASSVRGIDGYTF. CDR3 DNA: TGTGCCAGCAGCGTGCGGGGGATTGATGGCTACACCTTC.